This entry features one T cell receptor (beta chain) sequence. The antigen remains unidentified. The record originates from a study of T cells in localized non-small cell lung cancer. Study-level results: Compared with tumor, uninvolved adjacent lung displayed greater T cell clonality, ranking highest overall.

Measured with immunoSEQ multiplex PCR; TCRdb has only the in-frame clones, and not every one. The sample shows 70,000 to 95,000 clones, approximately 91% of them seen only once. This CDR3 is built from 16 residues. V dropped 1 base and J dropped 5; count of bases not matched to a gene: 8. In germline, CDR1 is LGHNA, CDR2 YNFKEQ. The rearrangement links TRBV4-2 to TRBJ2-5; 9 bases map to TRBD2. The source is a woman between 35 and 70 years old with stage II squamous cell lung carcinoma. Here the sequenced sample was PBMCs, taken before any cancer treatment. CDR3 loop: CASSQGGREGQETQYF. CDR3 DNA sequence: TGTGCCAGCAGCCAAGGGGGGCGGGAGGGCCAGGAGACCCAGTACTTC.